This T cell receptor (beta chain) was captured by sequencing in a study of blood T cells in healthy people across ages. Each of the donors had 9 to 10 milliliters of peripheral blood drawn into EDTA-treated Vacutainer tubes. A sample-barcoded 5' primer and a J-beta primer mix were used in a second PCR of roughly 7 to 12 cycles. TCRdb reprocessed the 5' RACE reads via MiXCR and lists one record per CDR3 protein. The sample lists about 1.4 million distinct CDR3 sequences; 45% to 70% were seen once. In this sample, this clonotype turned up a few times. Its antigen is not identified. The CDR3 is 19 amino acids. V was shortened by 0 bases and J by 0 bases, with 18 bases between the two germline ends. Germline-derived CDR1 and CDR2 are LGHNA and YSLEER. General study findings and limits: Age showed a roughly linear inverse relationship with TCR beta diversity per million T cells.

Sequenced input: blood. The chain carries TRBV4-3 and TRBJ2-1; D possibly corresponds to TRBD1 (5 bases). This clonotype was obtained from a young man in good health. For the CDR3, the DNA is TGCGCCAGCAGCCAAGATGTGGTAGGGGTACCTAGCTCCTACAATGAGCAGTTCTTC. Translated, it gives CASSQDVVGVPSSYNEQFF.